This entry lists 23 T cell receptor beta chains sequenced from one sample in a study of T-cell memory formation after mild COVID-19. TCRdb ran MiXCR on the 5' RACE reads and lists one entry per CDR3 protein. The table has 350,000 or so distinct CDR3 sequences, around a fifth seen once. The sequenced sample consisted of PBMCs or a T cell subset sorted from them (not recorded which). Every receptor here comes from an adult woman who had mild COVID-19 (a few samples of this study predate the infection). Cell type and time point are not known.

The CDR3 DNA reads as TGTGCCAGCGGGCGGACAGGGGCCTACGAGCAGTACTTC. This codes for CASGRTGAYEQYF. This chain links TRBV12-3 or TRBV12-4 with TRBJ2-7; 9 nucleotides align to TRBD1. This CDR3 has 13 amino acids. Germline trimming cut 8 bases from V and 2 bases from J; bases unmatched to any gene: 4.

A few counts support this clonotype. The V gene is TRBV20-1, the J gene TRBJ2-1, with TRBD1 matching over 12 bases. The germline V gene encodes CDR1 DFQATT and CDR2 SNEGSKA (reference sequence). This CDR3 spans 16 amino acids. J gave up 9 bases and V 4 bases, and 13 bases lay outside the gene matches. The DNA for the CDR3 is TGCAGTGCTACCTCCCCCCCGGGACAGGGGGCCGTTGAGCAGTTCTTC. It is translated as CSATSPPGQGAVEQFF.

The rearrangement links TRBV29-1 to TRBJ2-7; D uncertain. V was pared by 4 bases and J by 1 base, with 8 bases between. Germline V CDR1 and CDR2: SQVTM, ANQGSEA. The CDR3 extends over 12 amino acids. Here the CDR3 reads CSVAGRSYEQYF. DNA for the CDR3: TGCAGCGTTGCGGGCAGATCCTACGAGCAGTACTTC.

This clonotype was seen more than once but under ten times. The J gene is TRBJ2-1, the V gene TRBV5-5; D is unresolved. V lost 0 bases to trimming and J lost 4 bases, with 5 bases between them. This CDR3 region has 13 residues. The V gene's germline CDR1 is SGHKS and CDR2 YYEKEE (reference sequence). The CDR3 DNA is TGTGCCAGCAGCTTGGAAGAGTACAATGAGCAGTTCTTC. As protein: CASSLEEYNEQFF.

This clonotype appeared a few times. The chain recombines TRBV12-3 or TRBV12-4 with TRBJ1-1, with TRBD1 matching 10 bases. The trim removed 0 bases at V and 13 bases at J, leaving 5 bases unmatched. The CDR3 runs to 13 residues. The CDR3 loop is CASSLAGQGLVFF. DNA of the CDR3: TGTGCCAGCAGTTTAGCGGGACAGGGGCTAGTTTTCTTT.

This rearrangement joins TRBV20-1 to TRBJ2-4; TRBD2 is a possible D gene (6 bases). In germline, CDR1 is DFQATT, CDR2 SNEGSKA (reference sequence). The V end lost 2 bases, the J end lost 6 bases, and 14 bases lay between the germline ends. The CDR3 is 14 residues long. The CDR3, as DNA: TGCAGTGCTAGAAGTAAGGAGGGAGCAAACATTCAGTACTTC. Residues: CSARSKEGANIQYF.

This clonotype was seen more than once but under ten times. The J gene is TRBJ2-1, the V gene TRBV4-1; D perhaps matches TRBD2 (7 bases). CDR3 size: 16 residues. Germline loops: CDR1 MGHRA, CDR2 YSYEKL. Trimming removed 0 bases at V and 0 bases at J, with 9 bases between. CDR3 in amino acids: CASSQDGGASYNEQFF. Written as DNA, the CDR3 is TGCGCCAGCAGCCAAGATGGGGGGGCCTCCTACAATGAGCAGTTCTTC.

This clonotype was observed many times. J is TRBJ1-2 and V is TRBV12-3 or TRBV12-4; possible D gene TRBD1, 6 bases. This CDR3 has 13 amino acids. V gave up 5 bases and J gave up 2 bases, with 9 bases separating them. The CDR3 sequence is CASSRDRNYGYTF. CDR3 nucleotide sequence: TGTGCCAGCAGTCGAGACAGGAACTATGGCTACACCTTC.

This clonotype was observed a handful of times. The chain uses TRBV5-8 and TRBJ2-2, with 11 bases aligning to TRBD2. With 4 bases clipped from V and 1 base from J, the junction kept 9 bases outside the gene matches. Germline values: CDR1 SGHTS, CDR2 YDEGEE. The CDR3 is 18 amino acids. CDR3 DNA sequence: TGTGCCAGCAGCCCGGAGATAGCGGGGGGGATGAACACCGGGGAGCTGTTTTTT. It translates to CASSPEIAGGMNTGELFF.

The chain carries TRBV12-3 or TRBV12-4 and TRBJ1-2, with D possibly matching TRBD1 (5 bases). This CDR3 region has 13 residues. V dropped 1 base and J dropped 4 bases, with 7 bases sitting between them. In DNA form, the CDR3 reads TGTGCCAGCAGTTTAGACGGGACCTATGGCTACACCTTC. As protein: CASSLDGTYGYTF.

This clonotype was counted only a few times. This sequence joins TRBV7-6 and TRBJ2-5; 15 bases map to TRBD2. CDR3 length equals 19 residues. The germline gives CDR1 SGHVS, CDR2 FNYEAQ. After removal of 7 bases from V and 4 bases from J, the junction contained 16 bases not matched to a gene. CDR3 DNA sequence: TGTGCCAGCAACCTCCGGACTAGCGGGGGGGCCCTGAAGCTAGAGACCCAGTACTTC. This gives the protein CASNLRTSGGALKLETQYF.

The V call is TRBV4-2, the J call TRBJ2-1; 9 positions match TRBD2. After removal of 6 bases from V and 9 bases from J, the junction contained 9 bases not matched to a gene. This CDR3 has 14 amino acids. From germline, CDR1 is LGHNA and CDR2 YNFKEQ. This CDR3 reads CASRTVAGVIEQFF. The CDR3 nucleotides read TGTGCCAGCAGGACGGTAGCGGGAGTAATTGAGCAGTTCTTC.

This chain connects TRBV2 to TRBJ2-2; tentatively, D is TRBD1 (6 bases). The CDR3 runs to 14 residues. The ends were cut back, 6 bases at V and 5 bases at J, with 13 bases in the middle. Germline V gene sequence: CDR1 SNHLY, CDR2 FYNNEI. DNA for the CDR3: TGTGCCAGCAGACGGACAGTTCAAACCGGGGAGCTGTTTTTT. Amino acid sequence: CASRRTVQTGELFF.

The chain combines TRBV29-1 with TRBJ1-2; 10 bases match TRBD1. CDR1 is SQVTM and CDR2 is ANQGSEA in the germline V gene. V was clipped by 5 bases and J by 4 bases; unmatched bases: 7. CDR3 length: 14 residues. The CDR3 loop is CSVSQGQGTYGYTF. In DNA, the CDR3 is TGCAGCGTTTCCCAGGGACAGGGGACCTATGGCTACACCTTC.

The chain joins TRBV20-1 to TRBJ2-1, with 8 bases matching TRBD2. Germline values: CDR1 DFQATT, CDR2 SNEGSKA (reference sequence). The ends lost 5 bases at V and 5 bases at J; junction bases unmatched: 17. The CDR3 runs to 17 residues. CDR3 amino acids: CSAESLRSSGFNNEQFF. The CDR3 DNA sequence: TGCAGTGCTGAATCCCTCCGGTCTAGCGGGTTTAACAATGAGCAGTTCTTC.

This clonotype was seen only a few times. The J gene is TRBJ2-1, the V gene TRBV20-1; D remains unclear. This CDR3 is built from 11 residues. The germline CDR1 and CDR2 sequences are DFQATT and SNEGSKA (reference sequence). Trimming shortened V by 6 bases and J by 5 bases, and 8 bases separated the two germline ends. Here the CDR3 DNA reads TGCAGTGCCCCGCAAAACAATGAGCAGTTCTTC. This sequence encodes CSAPQNNEQFF.

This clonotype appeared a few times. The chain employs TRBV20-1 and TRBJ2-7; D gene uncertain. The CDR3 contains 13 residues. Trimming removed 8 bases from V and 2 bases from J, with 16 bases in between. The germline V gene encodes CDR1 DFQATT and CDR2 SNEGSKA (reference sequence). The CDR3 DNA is TGCAGTACCACTCGCGGCAGGCCCTACGAGCAGTACTTC. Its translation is CSTTRGRPYEQYF.

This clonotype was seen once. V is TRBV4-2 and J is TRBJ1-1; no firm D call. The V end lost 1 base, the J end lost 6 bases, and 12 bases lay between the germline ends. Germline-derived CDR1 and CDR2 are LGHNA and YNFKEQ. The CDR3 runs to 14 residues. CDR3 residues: CASSQGLLVPEAFF. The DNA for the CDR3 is TGTGCCAGCAGCCAAGGCCTCCTCGTTCCTGAAGCTTTCTTT.

In DNA form, the CDR3 reads TGTGCCTGGAGTCTAGGATATCAGCCCCAGCATTTT. Its translation is CAWSLGYQPQHF. V usage is TRBV30 and J usage is TRBJ1-5; D not resolved. V gave up 2 bases and J gave up 5 bases, with 7 bases separating them. The CDR3 extends over 12 amino acids. Germline lookup yields CDR1 GTSNPN and CDR2 SVGIG (reference sequence).

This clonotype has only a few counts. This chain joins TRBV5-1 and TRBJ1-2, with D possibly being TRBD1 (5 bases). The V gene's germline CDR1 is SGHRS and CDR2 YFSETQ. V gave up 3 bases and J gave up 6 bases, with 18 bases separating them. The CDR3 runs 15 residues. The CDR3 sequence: CASSSLPETAHGYTF. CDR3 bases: TGCGCCAGCAGCTCGCTCCCCGAGACAGCCCATGGCTACACCTTC.

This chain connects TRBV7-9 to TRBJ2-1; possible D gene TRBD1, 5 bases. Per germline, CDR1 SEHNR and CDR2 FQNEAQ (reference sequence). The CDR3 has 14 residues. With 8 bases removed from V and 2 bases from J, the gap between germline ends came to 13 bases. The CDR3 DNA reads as TGTGCCAGCTCCTGGGGCGCTACCTACAATGAGCAGTTCTTC. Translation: CASSWGATYNEQFF.

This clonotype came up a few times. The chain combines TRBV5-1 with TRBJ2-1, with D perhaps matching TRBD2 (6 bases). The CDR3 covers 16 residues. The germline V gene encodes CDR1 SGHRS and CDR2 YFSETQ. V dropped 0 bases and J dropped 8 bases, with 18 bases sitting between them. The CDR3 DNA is TGCGCCAGCAGCTTGGCTGGGCGGGGTATTATCGATGAGCAGTTCTTC. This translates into CASSLAGRGIIDEQFF.

CDR3 protein: CSDRITLAGGRYEQFF. CDR3 DNA: TGCAGCGATAGGATTACTTTAGCGGGAGGGCGGTATGAGCAGTTCTTC. V usage is TRBV29-1 and J usage is TRBJ2-1; the match to TRBD2 covers 11 bases. The CDR3 contains 16 residues. The J segment lost 8 bases and the V segment lost 7 bases, leaving 16 bases of the junction unmatched. The germline V gene has CDR1 SQVTM and CDR2 ANQGSEA.